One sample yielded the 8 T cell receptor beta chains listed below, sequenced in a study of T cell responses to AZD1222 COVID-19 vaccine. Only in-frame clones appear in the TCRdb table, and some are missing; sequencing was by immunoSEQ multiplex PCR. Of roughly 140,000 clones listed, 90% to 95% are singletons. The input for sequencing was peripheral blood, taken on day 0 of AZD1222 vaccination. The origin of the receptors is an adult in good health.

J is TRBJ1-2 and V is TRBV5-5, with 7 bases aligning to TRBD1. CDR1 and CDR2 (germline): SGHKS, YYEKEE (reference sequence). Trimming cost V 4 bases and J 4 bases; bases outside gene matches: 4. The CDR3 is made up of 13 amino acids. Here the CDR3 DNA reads TGTGCCAGCAGCCCCGGGACAGTCTATGGCTACACCTTC. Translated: CASSPGTVYGYTF.

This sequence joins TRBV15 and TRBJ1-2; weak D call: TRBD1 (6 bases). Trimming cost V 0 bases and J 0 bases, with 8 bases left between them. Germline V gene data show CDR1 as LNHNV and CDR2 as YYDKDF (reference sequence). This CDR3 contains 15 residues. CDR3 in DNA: TGTGCCACCAGCAGAGAGCACAGGGCTAACTATGGCTACACCTTC. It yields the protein CATSREHRANYGYTF.

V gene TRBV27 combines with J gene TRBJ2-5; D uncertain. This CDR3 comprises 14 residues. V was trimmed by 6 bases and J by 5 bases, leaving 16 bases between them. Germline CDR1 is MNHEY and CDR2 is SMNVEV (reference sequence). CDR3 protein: CASSRLWGGETQYF. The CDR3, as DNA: TGTGCCAGCAGCCGACTTTGGGGTGGGGAGACCCAGTACTTC.

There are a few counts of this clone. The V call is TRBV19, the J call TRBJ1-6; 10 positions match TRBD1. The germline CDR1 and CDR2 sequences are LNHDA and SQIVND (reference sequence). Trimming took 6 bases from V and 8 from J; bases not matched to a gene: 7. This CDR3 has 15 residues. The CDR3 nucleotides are TGTGCCAGTAGAGTGACCGGGACAGGGGATTCACCCCTCCACTTT. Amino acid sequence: CASRVTGTGDSPLHF. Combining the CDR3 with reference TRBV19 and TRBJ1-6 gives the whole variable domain DGGITQSPKYLFRKEGQNVTLSCEQNLNHDAMYWYRQDPGQGLRLIYYSQIVNDFQKGDIAEGYSVSREKKESFPLTVTSAQKNPTAFYLCASRVTGTGDSPLHFGNGTRLTVT.

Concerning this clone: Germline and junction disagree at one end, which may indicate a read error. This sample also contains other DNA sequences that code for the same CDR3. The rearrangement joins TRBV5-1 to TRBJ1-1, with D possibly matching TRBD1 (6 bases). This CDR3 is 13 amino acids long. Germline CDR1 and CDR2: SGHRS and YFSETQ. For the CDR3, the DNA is TGCGCCAGCAGTTTGGGGGGCGGAACTGAAGCTTTCTTT. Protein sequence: CASSLGGGTEAFF. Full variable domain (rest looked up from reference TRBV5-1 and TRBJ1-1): KAGVTQTPRYLIKTRGQQVTLSCSPISGHRSVSWYQQTPGQGLQFLFEYFSETQRNKGNFPGRFSGRQFSNSRSEMNVSTLELGDSALYLCASSLGGGTEAFFGQGTRLTVV.

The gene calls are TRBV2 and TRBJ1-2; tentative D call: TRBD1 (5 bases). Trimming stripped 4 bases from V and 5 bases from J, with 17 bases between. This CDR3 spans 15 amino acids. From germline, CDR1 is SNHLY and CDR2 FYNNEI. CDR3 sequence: CASSAAGAGLYGYTF. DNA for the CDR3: TGTGCCAGCAGTGCGGCGGGCGCAGGGCTTTATGGCTACACCTTC.

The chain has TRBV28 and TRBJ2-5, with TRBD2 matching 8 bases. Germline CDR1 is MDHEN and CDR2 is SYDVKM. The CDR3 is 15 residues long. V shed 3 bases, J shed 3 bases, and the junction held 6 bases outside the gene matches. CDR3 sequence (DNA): TGTGCCAGCAGTTTTGTAGCGGGGAGAAAAGAGACCCAGTACTTC. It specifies CASSFVAGRKETQYF.

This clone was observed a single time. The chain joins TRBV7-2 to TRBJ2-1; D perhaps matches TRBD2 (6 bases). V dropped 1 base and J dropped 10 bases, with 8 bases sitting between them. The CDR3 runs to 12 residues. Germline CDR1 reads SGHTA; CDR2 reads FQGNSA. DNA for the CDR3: TGTGCCAGCAGCTTAGGGGCGGGAGAGCAGTTCTTC. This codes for CASSLGAGEQFF.